The 18 T cell receptor beta chains below come from one sample, sequenced in a study of T-cell memory formation after mild COVID-19. One entry per CDR3 protein, called by TCRdb with MiXCR from the 5' RACE reads. The repertoire holds around 100,000 distinct CDR3 sequences, roughly 11% seen once, with 40% in the top ten. Source material: PBMCs or a T cell subset sorted from them (not recorded which). These receptors were taken from a man between 18 and 29 years old who had mild COVID-19 (a few samples of this study predate the infection). Cell type and time point are not known.

This clonotype has ten or more counts. The rearrangement links TRBV7-8 to TRBJ2-3; D unclear. The length of the CDR3 is 17 residues. The germline CDR1 and CDR2 sequences are SGHVS and FQNEAQ. V gave up 2 bases and J gave up 0 bases, with 15 bases separating them. The DNA of the CDR3 is TGTGCCAGCAGCTTAAGTCTTTTGCGGATCAGCACAGATACGCAGTATTTT. Translation: CASSLSLLRISTDTQYF.

The CDR3 DNA follows: TGCGCCAGCAGCCAACCAGGACTTGAGCAGTACGTC. This gives the protein CASSQPGLEQYV. V is TRBV4-1 and J is TRBJ2-7; D may be TRBD2 (5 bases). Per the germline V gene, CDR1 is MGHRA and CDR2 is YSYEKL. The length of the CDR3 is 12 residues. Trimming stripped 2 bases from V and 7 bases from J, with 9 bases between.

This chain links TRBV5-5 with TRBJ1-4; 7 nucleotides line up with TRBD1. V lost 0 bases and J lost 7; bases outside the gene matches: 6. This CDR3 region has 15 residues. Germline CDR1 SGHKS, CDR2 YYEKEE (reference sequence). The DNA of the CDR3 is TGTGCCAGCAGCTTGGAAGGGGGCTTAAGTGAAAAACTGTTTTTT. This translates into CASSLEGGLSEKLFF.

Only a few counts were recorded for this clonotype. The J gene is TRBJ2-2, the V gene TRBV4-1; D is unclear. CDR3 length: 14 amino acids. Germline CDR1 and CDR2: MGHRA and YSYEKL. The V end was cut by 1 base, the J end by 5 bases, with 8 bases between. The CDR3 loop is CASSQGLGTGELFF. The CDR3 DNA sequence: TGCGCCAGCAGCCAAGGTTTGGGGACCGGGGAGCTGTTTTTT.

The chain employs TRBV12-3 or TRBV12-4 and TRBJ1-5; possible D gene TRBD1, 6 bases. Trimming pared 1 base from V and 0 bases from J, leaving 10 bases between. The CDR3 extends over 16 amino acids. CDR3 amino acids: CASSLGWTDSNQPQHF. In DNA form, the CDR3 reads TGTGCCAGCAGTTTAGGATGGACAGATAGCAATCAGCCCCAGCATTTT.

This clonotype was recorded a few times. J is TRBJ2-5 and V is TRBV2; TRBD1 matches 10 bases. Germline V gene lookup returns CDR1 SNHLY and CDR2 FYNNEI. This CDR3 has 15 residues. V lost 8 bases and J lost 5; bases outside the gene matches: 11. The CDR3, as DNA: TGTGCCAGCTCAGCGGGACAGGGGCTTTTGGAGACCCAGTACTTC. It translates to CASSAGQGLLETQYF.

With regard to this clonotype: A read error may account for a junction end that differs from germline. The gene calls are TRBV7-7 and TRBJ1-6; D is uncertain. This CDR3 spans 13 amino acids. Germline assignment: CDR1 SSHAT and CDR2 FNYEAQ (reference sequence). CDR3 amino acids: CASSLGVGSPLHF. In DNA, the CDR3 is TGTGCTAGCAGCTTAGGAGTTGGTTCACCCCTCCACTTT.

This clonotype came up a few times. The chain employs TRBV25-1 and TRBJ2-7, with D unresolved. The CDR3 loop spans 14 amino acids. Trimming shortened V by 1 base and J by 0 bases, and 7 bases separated the two germline ends. CDR1 and CDR2 (germline): MGHDK, SYGVNS. CDR3 nucleotide sequence: TGTGCCAGCAGTGAATCTCGGGTCTCCTACGAGCAGTACGTC. Protein product: CASSESRVSYEQYV.

This sequence joins TRBV5-4 and TRBJ2-3; 8 nucleotides line up with TRBD2. With V trimmed by 2 bases and J by 0 bases, 2 bases remained unmatched. Germline values: CDR1 SGHNT, CDR2 YYREEE (reference sequence). This CDR3 comprises 15 residues. CDR3 amino acids: CASSFAGGSTDTQYF. CDR3 nucleotide sequence: TGTGCCAGCAGCTTTGCGGGGGGAAGCACAGATACGCAGTATTTT.

With respect to this clonotype: The junction shows a germline mismatch at one end, possibly a read error. The chain recombines TRBV7-7 with TRBJ2-3; 10 positions match TRBD2. Germline V gene data show CDR1 as SSHAT and CDR2 as FNYEAQ (reference sequence). The CDR3 covers 19 residues. The CDR3 DNA follows: TGTGCTAGCAGCCTTAGGGCCAGCGGGGGGGCCCCTGGCACAGATACGCAGTATTTT. This translates into CASSLRASGGAPGTDTQYF.

The V gene is TRBV6-5, the J gene TRBJ1-5; possible D gene TRBD1, 5 bases. Germline values: CDR1 MNHEY, CDR2 SVGAGI. Trimming removed 8 bases at V and 5 bases at J, with 7 bases between. The CDR3 runs 11 residues. This CDR3 reads CASGGDQPQHF. CDR3 nucleotide sequence: TGTGCCAGCGGGGGGGATCAGCCCCAGCATTTT.

The V gene is TRBV11-2, the J gene TRBJ1-4, with TRBD1 matching over 7 bases. Germline V gives CDR1 SGHAT, CDR2 FQNNGV. The CDR3 consists of 15 residues. Trimming took 1 base from V and 4 from J; bases not matched to a gene: 3. This CDR3 is CASSLGGQNNEKLFF. As DNA, the CDR3 is TGTGCCAGCAGCTTAGGGGGACAGAATAATGAAAAACTGTTTTTT.

This clonotype was seen a few times. This chain joins TRBV7-7 and TRBJ2-3; D may be TRBD1 or TRBD2 (6 bases each). CDR3 size: 14 residues. Trimming removed 5 bases at V and 1 base at J, with 10 bases between. Germline V gene lookup returns CDR1 SSHAT and CDR2 FNYEAQ (reference sequence). This CDR3 is CASSTGGRTDTQYF. The DNA for the CDR3 is TGTGCCAGCAGCACCGGGGGCCGCACAGATACGCAGTATTTT.

This clonotype has ten or more counts. V usage is TRBV28 and J usage is TRBJ1-5, with D maybe TRBD1 (5 bases). CDR1 MDHEN and CDR2 SYDVKM come from the germline V gene. The CDR3 covers 13 residues. V was pared by 4 bases and J by 5 bases, with 9 bases between. The CDR3 bases are TGTGCCAGCAGTTACAGGCTAGATCAGCCCCAGCATTTT. It yields the protein CASSYRLDQPQHF. The variable domain in full, with the rest retrieved from reference TRBV28 and TRBJ1-5, is DVKVTQSSRYLVKRTGEKVFLECVQDMDHENMFWYRQDPGLGLRLIYFSYDVKMKEKGDIPEGYSVSREKKERFSLILESASTNQTSMYLCASSYRLDQPQHFGDGTRLSIL.

This clonotype was observed a handful of times. J is TRBJ2-5 and V is TRBV10-3; 11 bases agree with TRBD1. Germline V gives CDR1 ENHRY, CDR2 SYGVKD. The CDR3 contains 15 residues. J gave up 2 bases and V 2 bases, and 1 base lay outside the gene matches. The CDR3 region has the DNA TGTGCCATCAGTGAGGGGGACAGGGGGCAAGAGACCCAGTACTTC. Residues: CAISEGDRGQETQYF.

The rearrangement links TRBV19 to TRBJ1-2; tentatively, D is TRBD1 (6 bases). The V gene lost 5 bases and the J gene lost 6 bases, with 10 bases spanning the gap. CDR1 is LNHDA, CDR2 SQIVND, per germline (reference sequence). This CDR3 has 12 residues. Here the CDR3 reads CASSGQGHGYTF. The DNA of the CDR3 is TGTGCCAGTAGTGGGCAGGGGCATGGCTACACCTTC.

This clonotype showed up just a few times. This chain uses TRBV29-1 with TRBJ2-5; a possible D gene is TRBD1 (6 bases). The ends were cut back, 3 bases at V and 0 bases at J, with 20 bases in the middle. The germline CDR1 and CDR2 sequences are SQVTM and ANQGSEA. The CDR3 spans 17 residues. CDR3 DNA: TGCAGCGTTGAGGGCAGGGGAAGGTTGGGGGACCAAGAGACCCAGTACTTC. The encoded protein is CSVEGRGRLGDQETQYF. The variable domain in full, completed from reference TRBV29-1 and TRBJ2-5, reads SAVISQKPSRDICQRGTSLTIQCQVDSQVTMMFWYRQQPGQSLTLIATANQGSEATYESGFVIDKFPISRPNLTFSTLTVSNMSPEDSSIYLCSVEGRGRLGDQETQYFGPGTRLLVL.

A few counts support this clonotype. The chain recombines TRBV12-5 with TRBJ1-2; D is unresolved. V gave up 4 bases and J gave up 2 bases, with 5 bases separating them. The CDR3 totals 12 residues. The germline V gene has CDR1 LGHNT and CDR2 FRNRAP. CDR3 in amino acids: CASGSRNYGYTF. CDR3 coding DNA: TGTGCTAGTGGTTCCAGGAACTATGGCTACACCTTC.